This T cell receptor (beta chain) was sequenced in a study of blood T cell repertoires in COVID-19. Study information: Researchers got acute and convalescent COVID-19 samples from the United States, Italy and Spain. The cDNA or gDNA used as material had been derived from T cells, B-cell-depleted T cells, or PBMCs.

The method was immunoSEQ multiplex PCR; TCRdb's version includes in-frame clones alone and lacks a portion of them. The sample gives 130,000 or so clones, over 70% of which show up once; 20% to 25% is in the top ten. The V gene end was trimmed by 4 bases and the J gene end by 7 bases; junction bases not matched to a gene: 7. Germline V gene data show CDR1 as SGHRS and CDR2 as YFSETQ. This CDR3 is 13 amino acids long. The TCR sequence derives from a man older than 75 with acute or convalescent COVID-19. Sequenced material: peripheral blood. This chain links TRBV5-1 with TRBJ1-2, with TRBD1 matching 7 bases. CDR3 sequence (DNA): TGCGCCAGCAGCACCGACAGGGTTTTTGGCTACACCTTC. Protein product: CASSTDRVFGYTF.